This T cell receptor (beta chain) appears in the sequencing data of a study of shared clonotypes between healthy human individuals. Study-level background: Serving as donors were two women and a few men, whose ages spanned 18 to 49. The study used three CD4 naive, three CD4 memory, two CD8 naive and one CD8 memory plate per donor. The study's findings and limits: The study generally estimated greater richness for naive than memory subsets.

The naive CD8 population came from CD45RO-negative cells selected for CCR7, without terminally differentiated effector memory CD45RA+ cells. Each sorted subset replicate got 200 ng genomic DNA, tens of thousands of genomes. Here immunoSEQ multiplex PCR was the method, and the copy in TCRdb shows in-frame clones only, minus some. The sample lists 600,000 or so clones; approximately 95% were seen once. V was clipped by 3 bases and J by 0 bases, with 14 bases between them. CDR1 and CDR2 (germline): MNHEY, SMNVEV (reference sequence). CDR3 length equals 16 residues. With respect to this clone: Its matching antigen is unknown.

Material: naive CD8+ T cells sorted from blood. The receptor was isolated from a woman under 40 in good health. The chain carries TRBV27 and TRBJ1-1; D perhaps matches TRBD1 (6 bases). CDR3 residues: CASSFLGGHLNTEAFF. The CDR3, as DNA: TGTGCCAGCAGTTTTCTGGGGGGACATTTGAACACTGAAGCTTTCTTT.